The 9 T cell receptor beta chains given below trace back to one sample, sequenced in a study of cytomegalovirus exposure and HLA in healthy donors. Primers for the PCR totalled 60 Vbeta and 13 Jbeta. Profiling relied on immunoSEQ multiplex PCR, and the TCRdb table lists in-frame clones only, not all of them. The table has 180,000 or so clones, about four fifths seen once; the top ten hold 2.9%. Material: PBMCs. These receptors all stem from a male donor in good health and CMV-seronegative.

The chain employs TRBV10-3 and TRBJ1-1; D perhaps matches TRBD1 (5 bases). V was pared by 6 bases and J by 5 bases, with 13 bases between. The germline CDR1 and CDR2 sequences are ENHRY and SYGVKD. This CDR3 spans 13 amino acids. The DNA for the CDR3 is TGTGCCATCAGGACCCCCGGGGGGACTGAAGCTTTCTTT. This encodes CAIRTPGGTEAFF.

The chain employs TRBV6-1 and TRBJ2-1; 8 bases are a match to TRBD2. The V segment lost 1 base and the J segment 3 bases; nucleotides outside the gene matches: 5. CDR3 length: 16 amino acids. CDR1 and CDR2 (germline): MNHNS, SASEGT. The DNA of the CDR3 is TGTGCCAGCAGTGAAGTGCGGGGGGCTTACTACAATGAGCAGTTCTTC. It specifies CASSEVRGAYYNEQFF.

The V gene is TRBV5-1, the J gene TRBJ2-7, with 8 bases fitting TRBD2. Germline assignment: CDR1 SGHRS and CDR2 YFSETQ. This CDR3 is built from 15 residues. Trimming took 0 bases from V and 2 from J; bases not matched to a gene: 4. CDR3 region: CASSLGLAPTYEQYF. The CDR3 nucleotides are TGCGCCAGCAGCTTGGGACTAGCGCCTACCTACGAGCAGTACTTC.

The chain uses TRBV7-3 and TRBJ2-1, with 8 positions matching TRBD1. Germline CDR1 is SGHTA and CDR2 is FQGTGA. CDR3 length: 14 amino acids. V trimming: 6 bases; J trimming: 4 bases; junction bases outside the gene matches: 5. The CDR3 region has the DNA TGTGCCAGCAGTACTGGACAGGGATACAATGAGCAGTTCTTC. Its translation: CASSTGQGYNEQFF.

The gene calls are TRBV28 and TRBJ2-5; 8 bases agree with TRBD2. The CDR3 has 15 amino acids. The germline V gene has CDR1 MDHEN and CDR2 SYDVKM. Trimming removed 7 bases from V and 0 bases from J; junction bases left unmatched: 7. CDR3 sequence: CASTPLAEHQETQYF. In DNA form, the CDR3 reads TGTGCCAGCACTCCACTAGCGGAGCACCAAGAGACCCAGTACTTC.

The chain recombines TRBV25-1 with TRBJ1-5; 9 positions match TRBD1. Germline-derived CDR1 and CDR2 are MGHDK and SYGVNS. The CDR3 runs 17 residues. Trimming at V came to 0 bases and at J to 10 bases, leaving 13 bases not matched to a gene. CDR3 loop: CASSEYRGQGFVRPQHF. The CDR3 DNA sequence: TGTGCCAGCAGTGAATACAGGGGACAGGGTTTTGTCCGACCCCAGCATTTT.

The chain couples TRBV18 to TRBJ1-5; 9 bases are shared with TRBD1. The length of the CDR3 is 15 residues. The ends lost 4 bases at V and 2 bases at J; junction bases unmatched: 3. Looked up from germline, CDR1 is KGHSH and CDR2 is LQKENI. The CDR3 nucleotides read TGTGCCAGCTCACGACAGGGGGGAGGCAATCAGCCCCAGCATTTT. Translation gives CASSRQGGGNQPQHF.

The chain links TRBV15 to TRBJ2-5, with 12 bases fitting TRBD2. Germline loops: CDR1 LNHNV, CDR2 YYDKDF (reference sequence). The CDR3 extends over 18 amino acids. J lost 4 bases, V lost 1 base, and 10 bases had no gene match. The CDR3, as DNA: TGTGCCACCAGCAGAGGAGCTAGCGGGAGGGCCAAGGGAGAGACCCAGTACTTC. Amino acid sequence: CATSRGASGRAKGETQYF.

CDR3 in amino acids: CASTSFSIHSNQPQHF. CDR3 bases: TGTGCCAGTACCTCGTTCTCCATACATAGCAATCAGCCCCAGCATTTT. The gene calls are TRBV19 and TRBJ1-5; D is uncertain. The germline CDR1 and CDR2 sequences are LNHDA and SQIVND (reference sequence). The CDR3 has 16 amino acids. V was clipped by 7 bases and J by 0 bases, with 16 bases between them.